This passage covers 8 T cell receptor beta chains from one sample sequenced in a study of shared clonotypes between healthy human individuals. Positive CCR7 selection of CD45RO-negative cells yielded the naive CD8 cells, and terminally differentiated effector memory CD45RA+ cells were excluded. Profiling relied on immunoSEQ multiplex PCR, and the TCRdb table lists in-frame clones only, not all of them. The sample includes roughly 2,000,000 clones, about 95% of them seen just once. Sequenced material: naive CD8+ T cells sorted from blood. The receptors were sampled from a man aged 18-30 years in good health.

V and J are TRBV13 and TRBJ2-5, with D tentatively TRBD1 (5 bases). Germline V gives CDR1 PRHDT, CDR2 FYEKMQ (reference sequence). The V and J ends lost 5 bases and 4 bases respectively, with 11 bases between them. The CDR3 runs 13 residues. CDR3 DNA: TGTGCCAGCAGCCAGGGTTCAGGAGAGACCCAGTACTTC. This sequence encodes CASSQGSGETQYF.

The J gene is TRBJ2-5, the V gene TRBV19; TRBD2 might be the D (5 bases). V dropped 3 bases and J dropped 4 bases, with 15 bases sitting between them. The CDR3 is 15 amino acids. Germline CDR1 is LNHDA and CDR2 is SQIVND (reference sequence). CDR3 amino acids: CASSIWPTRGETQYF. CDR3 DNA sequence: TGTGCCAGTAGTATTTGGCCAACCCGGGGAGAGACCCAGTACTTC.

The chain has TRBV9 and TRBJ2-1; no reliable D call. The V gene lost 4 bases and the J gene lost 7 bases, with 9 bases spanning the gap. The CDR3 totals 12 residues. The V gene's germline CDR1 is SGDLS and CDR2 YYNGEE. This CDR3 reads CASSRMGNEQFF. CDR3 sequence (DNA): TGTGCCAGCAGCCGTATGGGAAATGAGCAGTTCTTC.

The gene calls are TRBV27 and TRBJ2-1; D is perhaps TRBD2 (5 bases). The CDR3 is 11 residues long. CDR1 is MNHEY, CDR2 SMNVEV, per germline (reference sequence). V dropped 4 bases and J dropped 10 bases, with 8 bases sitting between them. Here the CDR3 DNA reads TGTGCCAGCAGTTCGGGGAGAGAGCAGTTCTTC. Translated: CASSSGREQFF.

This clone was counted only a few times. The V and J genes are TRBV7-2 and TRBJ1-4; no firm D call. V was pared by 1 base and J by 11 bases, with 11 bases between. CDR1 SGHTA and CDR2 FQGNSA come from the germline V gene. The CDR3 sequence is 13 residues long. The CDR3 region has the DNA TGTGCCAGCAGCTTAGTACTTGGCGATAAACTGTTTTTT. Translating gives CASSLVLGDKLFF.

V is TRBV7-8 and J is TRBJ1-2; 7 bases are a match to TRBD1. Germline CDR1 SGHVS, CDR2 FQNEAQ. The J segment lost 4 bases and the V segment lost 5 bases, leaving 4 bases of the junction unmatched. The CDR3 consists of 13 residues. The CDR3 nucleotides read TGTGCCAGCAGCGGGGACAGATTCTATGGCTACACCTTC. Translation gives CASSGDRFYGYTF.

V gene TRBV5-8 combines with J gene TRBJ1-2; D gene unclear. CDR3 size: 14 residues. V gave up 1 base and J gave up 3 bases, with 10 bases separating them. The germline gives CDR1 SGHTS, CDR2 YDEGEE. CDR3 DNA: TGTGCCAGCAGCTTGTTCTCGGCCTACTATGGCTACACCTTC. This encodes CASSLFSAYYGYTF.

This chain uses TRBV28 with TRBJ1-1; TRBD1 is a possible D gene (6 bases). V dropped 3 bases and J dropped 11 bases, with 16 bases sitting between them. This CDR3 is built from 13 residues. From germline, CDR1 is MDHEN and CDR2 SYDVKM. CDR3 loop: CASSFLETGWAFF. As DNA, the CDR3 is TGTGCCAGCAGTTTCTTGGAAACAGGGTGGGCTTTCTTT.